The sequence of this T cell receptor (beta chain) was determined in a study of shared clonotypes between healthy human individuals. Adults of Caucasian background living in Nashville, Tennessee made up all donors. To note about this clone: Other DNA sequences from this sample encode an identical CDR3 as well.

CDR3 length: 12 amino acids. Trimming stripped 4 bases from V and 2 bases from J, with 9 bases between. Germline V CDR1 and CDR2: SQVTM, ANQGSEA. Assay: immunoSEQ multiplex PCR; the TCRdb copy retains only in-frame clones and omits some. Of roughly 500,000 clones in the sample, about 85% were seen once. V usage is TRBV29-1 and J usage is TRBJ2-7, with D possibly being TRBD2 (6 bases). Material for sequencing was PBMCs. The sequence derives from a woman aged 40 to 50 in good health. Some clones in this sample may be carry-over from other donors' samples. The CDR3 DNA reads as TGCAGCGTTGGCCCGGGGGCCTACGAGCAGTACTTC. It is translated as CSVGPGAYEQYF.